Listed below are T cell receptor beta chains from one sample, sequenced in a study of molecular identifiers for immune sequencing clone quantification. TCRdb re-analysed the PCR reads in MiXCR, keeping a single row per CDR3 protein. The data hold some 590,000 distinct CDR3 sequences, with 25% observed a single time. Sequencing was done on a sample of naive CD8+ T cells from blood, with Jurkat cell RNA spiked in. These receptors originate from a human donor in good health. Some libraries in this study had Jurkat cell RNA spiked in. The CDR3 runs from the conserved cysteine through the conserved F or W. D genes are given only for firm matches. Not every row has a clone size; where given, it reads once, few, many or a size class.

V gene	clone size	D gene	J gene	CDR3 DNA	CDR3 protein
TRBV28	many	-	TRBJ2-7	TGTGCCAGCAGTTCGACCATCCTAGCAGACGTATCCTACGAGCAGTACTTC	CASSSTILADVSYEQYF
TRBV29-1	-	-	TRBJ1-1	TGCAGCGTTGGGGGTTACGCTGAAGCTTTCTTT	CSVGGYAEAFF
TRBV6-6	many	-	TRBJ1-1	TGTGCCAGCAGTTACTCGACGGCCAGGGGAGGCACTGAAGCTTTCTTT	CASSYSTARGGTEAFF
TRBV3-1	-	TRBD1	TRBJ1-1	TGTGCCAGCAGCCAAGAAGGATGGCAGGGGGCTGAAGCTTTCTTT	CASSQEGWQGAEAFF
TRBV5-1	many	-	TRBJ2-3	TGCGCCAGCAGCCCCGGGGAGGGGGGTACAGATACGCAGTATTTT	CASSPGEGGTDTQYF
TRBV19	-	-	TRBJ2-2	TGTGCCAGTAGCCCTCCATATGGGGGGGCCTTATACACCGGGGAGCTGTTTTTT	CASSPPYGGALYTGELFF
TRBV27	-	-	TRBJ2-6	TGTGCCCGCCGTCCTCAACAGGTCTCTGGGGCCAACGTCCTGACTTTC	CARRPQQVSGANVLTF
TRBV7-8	many	TRBD1	TRBJ1-1	TGTGCCAGCAGCCTACAAACAGGGGGCTACACTGAAGCTTTCTTT	CASSLQTGGYTEAFF
TRBV7-9	many	-	TRBJ1-1	TGTGCCAGCAGCTTAGGACAGGTTGAAGCTTTCTTT	CASSLGQVEAFF
TRBV28	many	-	TRBJ1-1	TGTGCCAGCAGCCACGGCGGGACGAACACTGAAGCTTTCTTT	CASSHGGTNTEAFF
TRBV29-1	-	-	TRBJ1-1	TGCAGCGTTGAAGATGTACAGGGTAACACTGAAGCTTTCTTT	CSVEDVQGNTEAFF
TRBV2	many	-	TRBJ2-2	TGTGCCAGCAGTGAGAGGGCGGTCACCGGGGAGCTGTTTTTT	CASSERAVTGELFF
TRBV30	many	-	TRBJ2-3	TGTGCCTGGAGTGAAGGTAGCGCAGGCACAGATACGCAGTATTTT	CAWSEGSAGTDTQYF
TRBV20-1	many	-	TRBJ2-3	TGCAGTGCTAGAGCTGGACAGATCACAGATACGCAGTATTTT	CSARAGQITDTQYF
TRBV30	few	-	TRBJ1-2	TGTGCCTGGGAGGAGCTAGGCTATGGCTACACCTTC	CAWEELGYGYTF
TRBV6-5	few	-	TRBJ1-2	TGTGCCAGCCGGTTAGGGGATGGCTACACCTTC	CASRLGDGYTF
TRBV4-3	many	-	TRBJ2-3	TGCGCCAGCAGCTGGGTCCGCACAGATACGCAGTATTTT	CASSWVRTDTQYF
TRBV11-3	few	-	TRBJ2-1	TGTGCCAGCAGCTTAAATGCGGGAAGAGGCTCCTACAATGAGCAGTTCTTC	CASSLNAGRGSYNEQFF
TRBV13	many	-	TRBJ2-2	TGTGCCAGCAGCTCCCCTGAGTGGGCCGGGGAGCTGTTTTTT	CASSSPEWAGELFF
TRBV4-1	-	TRBD2	TRBJ2-7	TGCGCCAGCAGCCAATTCTACTCGGGGGGAGCCGCCTACGAGCAGTACTTC	CASSQFYSGGAAYEQYF
TRBV12-3/TRBV12-4	-	-	TRBJ1-4	TGTGCCAGCAGTTCTCTAATTAATGAAAAACTGGTTTTT	CASSSLINEKLVF
TRBV30	many	-	TRBJ2-4	TGTGCCTGGAGTTCGGGGGTAAACATTCAGTACTTC	CAWSSGVNIQYF
TRBV4-3	many	-	TRBJ1-1	TGCGCCAGCAGCCAAGACACCTGGGGGACTGAAGCTTTCTTT	CASSQDTWGTEAFF
TRBV18	-	-	TRBJ2-7	TGTGCCAGCTCACCGACGTCCCCCTACGAGCAGTACTTC	CASSPTSPYEQYF
TRBV10-1	-	TRBD2	TRBJ2-3	TGCGCCACCAGGACTAGCGGGAAAGCGACAGATACGCAGTATTTT	CATRTSGKATDTQYF
TRBV7-9	many	-	TRBJ2-2	TGTGCCAGCCTGGGCGGGGAGCTGTTTTTT	CASLGGELFF
TRBV27	few	-	TRBJ2-7	TGTGCCAGCAGCCCAGGGCTAACCTACGGGCAGTACTTC	CASSPGLTYGQYF
TRBV2	many	-	TRBJ2-1	TGTGCCAGCAGAGGGGTGTCTGGTGAGCAGTTCTTC	CASRGVSGEQFF
TRBV11-2	-	-	TRBJ1-1	TGTGCCAGCAGCTTATCACTAGGGCAGAACACTGAAGCTCTCTTT	CASSLSLGQNTEALF
TRBV9	many	-	TRBJ2-3	TGTGCCAGCAGCGTCGATGGGGGTAGCACAGATACGCAGTATTTT	CASSVDGGSTDTQYF
TRBV19	few	-	TRBJ1-1	TGTGCCAGTACCCTAAGTGGAACCACTGAAGCTTTCTTT	CASTLSGTTEAFF
TRBV6-5	-	-	TRBJ1-6	TGTGCCAGCAGTTTGTTCGGAAATTATAATTCACCCCTCCACTTT	CASSLFGNYNSPLHF
TRBV6-2/TRBV6-3	many	TRBD1	TRBJ1-5	TGTGCCAGCAGCGTTGACAGGGGTGGTCAGCCCCAGCATTTT	CASSVDRGGQPQHF
TRBV7-9	many	TRBD1	TRBJ1-4	TGTGCCAGCAGCGTACAGGGGACGCATTTTGAAAAACTGTTTTTT	CASSVQGTHFEKLFF
TRBV4-1	-	TRBD2	TRBJ2-7	TGCGCCAGCAGCCAAGGCCCCAGGGACTACGCGCAGTACTTC	CASSQGPRDYAQYF
TRBV3-1	many	TRBD1	TRBJ2-7	TGTGCCAGCAGCCAAAACAGGGGGTACGAGCAGTACTTC	CASSQNRGYEQYF
TRBV27	many	TRBD1	TRBJ2-1	TGTGCCAGCAGTTTAGCCGTGTGGACAGGCCTGTTCTTC	CASSLAVWTGLFF
TRBV7-9	-	-	TRBJ2-1	TGTGCCAGCAGCTCGTCCACGGCAGGCAAGGGTAATGAGCAGTTCTTC	CASSSSTAGKGNEQFF
TRBV6-2/TRBV6-3	-	-	TRBJ2-2	TGTGCCAGCACCTCTAGCACCGGGGAGCTGTTTTTT	CASTSSTGELFF
TRBV7-9	many	-	TRBJ2-6	TGTGCCAGCAGCTCCGAGGATAGCCCGACCCCTTTC	CASSSEDSPTPF
TRBV20-1	many	TRBD1	TRBJ1-4	TGCAGTGCTGGGACAGGGGTGATATCAACTAATGAAAAACTGTTTTTT	CSAGTGVISTNEKLFF